This T cell receptor beta chain was captured by sequencing in a study of blood T cells in healthy people across ages. Study results and limitations: Aged donors had fewer naive CD4+ cells and lower diversity than long-lived donors. Changes seen in expanded clonotypes were possibly confounded by donor CMV status left unknown.

There are a few counts of this clonotype. What it binds is not known. CDR1 is KGHDR, CDR2 SFDVKD, per germline. V was pared by 9 bases and J by 1 base, with 10 bases between. CDR3 length: 13 residues. A J-beta primer mix and a sample-barcoded 5' primer were used in a second PCR of roughly 7 to 12 cycles. Every single cDNA molecule received a tag from a template-switch adaptor with 12 random nucleotides. TCRdb passed the 5' RACE reads through MiXCR, listing each CDR3 protein once. The sample contains over 1,500,000 distinct CDR3 sequences, around half of which appear only once. The sequenced sample was blood. This rearrangement joins TRBV24-1 to TRBJ2-3; TRBD2 is a possible D gene (5 bases). The sequence was obtained from a woman in her thirties or forties in good health. In DNA, the CDR3 is TGTGCCACCGGGAGTGTGGGCACAGATACGCAGTATTTT. Residues: CATGSVGTDTQYF.